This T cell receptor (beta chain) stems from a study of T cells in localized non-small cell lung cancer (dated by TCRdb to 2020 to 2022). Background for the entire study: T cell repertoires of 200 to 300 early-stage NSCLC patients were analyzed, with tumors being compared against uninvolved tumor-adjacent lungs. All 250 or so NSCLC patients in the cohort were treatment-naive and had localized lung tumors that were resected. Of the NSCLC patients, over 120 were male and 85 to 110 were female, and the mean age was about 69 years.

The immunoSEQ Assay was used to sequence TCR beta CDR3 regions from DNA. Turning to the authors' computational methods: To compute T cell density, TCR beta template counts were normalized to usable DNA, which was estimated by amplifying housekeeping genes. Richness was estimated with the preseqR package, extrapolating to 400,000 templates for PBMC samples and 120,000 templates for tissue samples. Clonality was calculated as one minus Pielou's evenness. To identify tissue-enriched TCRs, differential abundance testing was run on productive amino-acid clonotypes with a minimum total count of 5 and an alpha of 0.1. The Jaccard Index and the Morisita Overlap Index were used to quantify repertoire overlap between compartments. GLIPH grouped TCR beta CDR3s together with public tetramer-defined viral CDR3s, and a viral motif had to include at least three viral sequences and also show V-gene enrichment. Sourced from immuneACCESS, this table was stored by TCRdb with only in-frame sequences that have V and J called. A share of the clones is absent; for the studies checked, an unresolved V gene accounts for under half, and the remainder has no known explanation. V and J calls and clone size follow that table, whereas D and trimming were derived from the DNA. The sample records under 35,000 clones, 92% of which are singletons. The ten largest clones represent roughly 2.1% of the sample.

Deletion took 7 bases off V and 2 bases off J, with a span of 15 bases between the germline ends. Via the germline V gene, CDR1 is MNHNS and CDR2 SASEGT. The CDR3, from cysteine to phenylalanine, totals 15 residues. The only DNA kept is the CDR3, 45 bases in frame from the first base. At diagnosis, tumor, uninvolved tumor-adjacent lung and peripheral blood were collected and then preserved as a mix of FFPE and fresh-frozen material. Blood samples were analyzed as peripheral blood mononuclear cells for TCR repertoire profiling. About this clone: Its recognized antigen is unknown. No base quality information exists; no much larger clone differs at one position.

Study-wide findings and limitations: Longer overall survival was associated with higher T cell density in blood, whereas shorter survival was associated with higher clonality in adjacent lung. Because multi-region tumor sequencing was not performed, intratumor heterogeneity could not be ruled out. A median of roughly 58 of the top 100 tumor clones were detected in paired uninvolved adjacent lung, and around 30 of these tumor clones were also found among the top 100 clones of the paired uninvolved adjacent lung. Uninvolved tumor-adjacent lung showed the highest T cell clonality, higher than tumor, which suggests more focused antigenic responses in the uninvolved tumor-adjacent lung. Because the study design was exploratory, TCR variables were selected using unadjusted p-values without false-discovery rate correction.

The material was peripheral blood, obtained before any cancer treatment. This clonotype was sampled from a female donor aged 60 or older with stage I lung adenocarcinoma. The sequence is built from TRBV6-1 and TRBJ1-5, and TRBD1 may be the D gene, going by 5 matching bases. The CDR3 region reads CASMEQGLRNQPQHF. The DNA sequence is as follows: TGTGCCAGCATGGAGCAGGGTCTGCGCAATCAGCCCCAGCATTTT.